Each of the 9 T cell receptor beta chains below was sequenced from the same sample in a study of T-cell memory formation after mild COVID-19. TCRdb re-called the 5' RACE reads with MiXCR, one entry per CDR3 protein. Of 550,000 to 700,000 distinct CDR3 sequences in the sample, around 17% were seen once. Sequencing was carried out using PBMCs or a T cell subset sorted from them (not recorded which). These receptors were collected from an adult woman who had mild COVID-19 (a few samples of this study predate the infection). Cell type and time point are not known.

The rearrangement joins TRBV7-2 to TRBJ2-5, with 11 bases matching TRBD2. The length of the CDR3 is 17 residues. After removal of 0 bases from V and 5 bases from J, the junction contained 8 bases not matched to a gene. Germline lookup yields CDR1 SGHTA and CDR2 FQGNSA. DNA of the CDR3: TGTGCCAGCAGCTTAGCGCTACTAGCGGGGGTCTGGGAGACCCAGTACTTC. It is translated as CASSLALLAGVWETQYF.

The chain joins TRBV5-5 to TRBJ2-1; maybe TRBD2 (5 bases). The CDR3 contains 13 residues. Deletions cut 1 base from V and 6 bases from J, with 8 bases between. Germline assignment: CDR1 SGHKS and CDR2 YYEKEE (reference sequence). CDR3 DNA: TGTGCCAGCAGCTTGTTTGCGGGCAATGAGCAGTTCTTC. Its protein product is CASSLFAGNEQFF.

This clonotype has a handful of counts. The chain joins TRBV20-1 to TRBJ2-7; TRBD1 matches 8 bases. With 5 bases clipped from V and 5 bases from J, the junction kept 11 bases outside the gene matches. Germline-derived CDR1 and CDR2 are DFQATT and SNEGSKA (reference sequence). The CDR3 has 14 amino acids. The CDR3: CSAARGQGTDEQYF. The CDR3 nucleotides read TGCAGTGCTGCCCGAGGACAGGGAACCGACGAGCAGTACTTC.

The chain has TRBV29-1 and TRBJ2-3; D is perhaps TRBD1 or TRBD2 (5 bases each). Looked up from germline, CDR1 is SQVTM and CDR2 is ANQGSEA. Trimming shortened V by 1 base and J by 4 bases, and 18 bases separated the two germline ends. The CDR3 length is 16 residues. The CDR3 sequence is CSVEGGIHSVADTQYF. CDR3 coding DNA: TGCAGCGTTGAAGGGGGGATCCACTCGGTGGCAGATACGCAGTATTTT.

This clonotype was observed a few times. The chain is built from TRBV28 and TRBJ2-7, with D perhaps being TRBD1 or TRBD2 (7 bases each). Germline loops: CDR1 MDHEN, CDR2 SYDVKM. With 0 bases removed from V and 0 bases from J, the gap between germline ends came to 12 bases. CDR3 length: 16 residues. The CDR3 reads CASSLWGGGASYEQYF. The CDR3 DNA is TGTGCCAGCAGTTTATGGGGAGGGGGCGCCTCCTACGAGCAGTACTTC. Supplemented by reference TRBV28 and TRBJ2-7, the full variable domain reads DVKVTQSSRYLVKRTGEKVFLECVQDMDHENMFWYRQDPGLGLRLIYFSYDVKMKEKGDIPEGYSVSREKKERFSLILESASTNQTSMYLCASSLWGGGASYEQYFGPGTRLTVT.

In its sample, this clonotype was seen a few times. V usage is TRBV3-1 and J usage is TRBJ2-7; 11 bases fit TRBD1. The J segment lost 7 bases and the V segment lost 4 bases, leaving 6 bases of the junction unmatched. CDR3 length: 14 residues. The germline CDR1 and CDR2 sequences are LGHDT and YNNKEL (reference sequence). CDR3 region: CASSPDRGHREQYF. CDR3 in DNA: TGTGCCAGCAGCCCGGACAGGGGGCATAGGGAGCAGTACTTC.

This clonotype showed up just a few times. The chain combines TRBV13 with TRBJ1-6, with TRBD1 matching 9 bases. This CDR3 comprises 17 residues. Germline CDR1 and CDR2: PRHDT and FYEKMQ (reference sequence). V was pared by 5 bases and J by 9 bases, with 14 bases of the junction left unmatched. The CDR3 is CASSTEPRDRERSPLHF. As DNA, the CDR3 is TGTGCCAGCAGCACCGAACCCCGGGACAGGGAACGTTCACCCCTCCACTTT.

The chain couples TRBV6-2 or TRBV6-3 to TRBJ2-7; 8 nucleotides agree with TRBD1. This CDR3 spans 12 amino acids. Trimming at V came to 8 bases and at J to 3 bases, leaving 3 bases not matched to a gene. Germline V gives CDR1 MNHEY, CDR2 SVGEGT. The CDR3 loop is CASLDRGYEQYF. Written as DNA, the CDR3 is TGTGCCAGCCTCGACAGGGGCTACGAGCAGTACTTC.

V gene TRBV4-2 combines with J gene TRBJ2-7; 7 positions match TRBD1. V lost 1 base, J lost 2 bases, and 5 bases stayed unmatched. The CDR3 has 15 amino acids. In germline, CDR1 is LGHNA, CDR2 YNFKEQ. The CDR3 sequence is CASSQGHRGPYEQYF. The CDR3 DNA sequence: TGTGCCAGCAGCCAAGGGCACAGGGGACCCTACGAGCAGTACTTC.